This T cell receptor beta chain was recorded in a study of vaccination and CD4 T cells after COVID-19. About the research overall: The stimulating agents, overlapping spike peptides, came from SARS-CoV-2, HCoV-NL63, HCoV-OC43 and HCoV-229E.

As regards this clonotype: Antigen specificity is unknown.

Cultured CD4+ T cell DNA underwent sequencing with the Oncomine TCR Beta short-read assay. TCRdb analysed the PCR reads with MiXCR anew, one entry per CDR3 protein. Of around 20,000 distinct CDR3 sequences in the sample, approximately 40% were seen once. CDR1 and CDR2 (germline): MNHEY, SVGEGT. CDR3 length equals 15 residues. The V end was cut by 2 bases, the J end by 0 bases, with 10 bases between. Study-wide results and limits: The study found that a median approximately 90% of reactive clones in convalescent patients appeared only post-vaccination. Spike mono-reactive clones accounted for 304 of the 307 vaccine-specific clones found in convalescent patients.

Stated treatment: roughly ten-day PBMC culture with coronavirus spike peptide pools or control peptides (ViraFEST assay). The receptor was isolated from a human donor who had recovered from COVID-19. The sequencing here drew on CD4+ T cells from blood, cultured in vitro, taken after SARS-CoV-2 vaccination. This chain links TRBV6-2 or TRBV6-3 with TRBJ1-2; no clear D gene. CDR3 protein: CASSYVYSSNYGYTF. Written as DNA, the CDR3 is TGTGCCAGCAGTTACGTGTATTCTTCTAACTATGGCTACACCTTC.